These 21 T cell receptor beta chains share one sample of origin, sequenced in a study of shared clonotypes between healthy human individuals. Libraries were prepared by immunoSEQ multiplex PCR; TCRdb keeps only in-frame clonotypes and omits some of them. Of around 2.3 million clones listed, roughly 95% are singletons. Material: naive CD4+ T cells sorted from blood. The subset is: CD45RA+ positively selected. These receptors all stem from a man aged 18 to 29 in good health.

The chain uses TRBV6-1 and TRBJ1-1; the match to TRBD1 covers 8 bases. The germline V gene has CDR1 MNHNS and CDR2 SASEGT. The CDR3 is made up of 15 amino acids. The V segment lost 1 base and the J segment 7 bases; nucleotides outside the gene matches: 8. The CDR3 DNA follows: TGTGCCAGCAGTGAAGGGCGGGCAGGGGGCCTTGAAGCTTTCTTT. Translating gives CASSEGRAGGLEAFF.

The chain employs TRBV6-5 and TRBJ1-4; D is possibly TRBD1 (5 bases). This CDR3 has 15 amino acids. The V gene's germline CDR1 is MNHEY and CDR2 SVGAGI. Between the trimmed V and J ends, which lost 5 bases and 8 bases, there was a span of 18 bases. The CDR3 here is CASSRGGSGEEKLFF. The CDR3 DNA sequence: TGTGCCAGCAGTCGGGGCGGTTCGGGGGAAGAAAAACTGTTTTTT.

This chain uses TRBV25-1 with TRBJ1-2; 8 nucleotides match TRBD1. The CDR3 has 16 amino acids. V gave up 6 bases and J gave up 4 bases; unmatched junction bases: 13. CDR1 is MGHDK, CDR2 SYGVNS, per germline. CDR3: CASSPGSDREIYGYTF. In DNA form, the CDR3 reads TGTGCCAGCAGCCCAGGTTCGGACAGGGAGATCTATGGCTACACCTTC.

The J gene is TRBJ2-1, the V gene TRBV4-3, with 7 bases matching TRBD1. CDR3 length equals 15 residues. Germline V CDR1 and CDR2: LGHNA, YSLEER. V shed 2 bases and J 3 bases; nucleotides not matched to a gene: 4. The CDR3 nucleotides are TGCGCCAGCAGCCAAAACGGGGACAGCTACAATGAGCAGTTCTTC. Translating gives CASSQNGDSYNEQFF.

The V call is TRBV11-2, the J call TRBJ1-2; D call uncertain. Looked up from germline, CDR1 is SGHAT and CDR2 is FQNNGV. The CDR3 extends over 16 amino acids. Trimming shortened V by 0 bases and J by 8 bases, and 19 bases separated the two germline ends. Here the CDR3 reads CASSLDTLVAGPGYTF. The CDR3 coding sequence is TGTGCCAGCAGCTTAGACACCCTGGTGGCGGGCCCGGGCTACACCTTC. The variable domain in full, completed from reference TRBV11-2 and TRBJ1-2, reads EAGVAQSPRYKIIEKRQSVAFWCNPISGHATLYWYQQILGQGPKLLIQFQNNGVVDDSQLPKDRFSAERLKGVDSTLKIQPAKLEDSAVYLCASSLDTLVAGPGYTFGSGTRLTVV.

The rearrangement links TRBV6-5 to TRBJ1-2; D call uncertain. CDR1 is MNHEY, CDR2 SVGAGI, per germline. The CDR3 loop spans 13 amino acids. Trimming removed 6 bases from V and 5 bases from J, with 13 bases in between. Here the CDR3 DNA reads TGTGCCAGCAGCCCCTGGACCGCGTATGGCTACACCTTC. Translating it yields CASSPWTAYGYTF.

This rearrangement joins TRBV5-1 to TRBJ2-2; tentative D call: TRBD1 (6 bases). The CDR3 totals 14 residues. Germline V gene sequence: CDR1 SGHRS, CDR2 YFSETQ. Trimming took off 9 bases at V and 0 bases at J, with 12 bases between the two ends. The CDR3 sequence: CATAGTTNTGELFF. CDR3 coding DNA: TGCGCCACCGCCGGGACAACGAACACCGGGGAGCTGTTTTTT.

This clone was observed a few times. The chain combines TRBV6-1 with TRBJ2-5, with D tentatively TRBD1 (6 bases). Trimming took 5 bases from V and 0 from J, leaving 7 bases between them. CDR3 length equals 13 residues. Looked up from germline, CDR1 is MNHNS and CDR2 is SASEGT. The CDR3 nucleotides are TGTGCCAGCAGTCGACAGGACCAAGAGACCCAGTACTTC. This translates into CASSRQDQETQYF.

V usage is TRBV6-1 and J usage is TRBJ2-5; 11 bases match TRBD2. Germline assignment: CDR1 MNHNS and CDR2 SASEGT. The V and J ends lost 4 bases and 9 bases, in that order; junction bases with no gene match: 10. This CDR3 comprises 15 residues. DNA of the CDR3: TGTGCCAGCAGTGCCGGGACTAGCGGTCCCGGGGCCCAGTACTTC. Translation gives CASSAGTSGPGAQYF.

This clone was picked up one time. The V call is TRBV18, the J call TRBJ2-1, with 8 bases that match TRBD2. The CDR3 is made up of 17 amino acids. Trimming cost V 3 bases and J 1 base; bases outside gene matches: 8. The germline gives CDR1 KGHSH, CDR2 LQKENI. As DNA, the CDR3 is TGTGCCAGCTCACCCCGCAGACTAGCGCTTTCCTACAATGAGCAGTTCTTC. Protein product: CASSPRRLALSYNEQFF.

Written as DNA, the CDR3 is TGTGCCAGCAGCATGATAGCGGGAGGGCCAGGCAATGAGCAGTTCTTC. Translated, it gives CASSMIAGGPGNEQFF. The V and J genes are TRBV5-4 and TRBJ2-1; 11 bases agree with TRBD2. Germline lookup yields CDR1 SGHNT and CDR2 YYREEE (reference sequence). Germline trimming cut 4 bases from V and 6 bases from J; bases unmatched to any gene: 9. This CDR3 contains 16 residues.

The rearrangement links TRBV6-6 to TRBJ1-6, with D uncertain. The germline V and J ends were trimmed by 4 bases and 13 bases, with 8 bases remaining between them. Germline V gene lookup returns CDR1 MNHNY and CDR2 SVGAGI (reference sequence). The CDR3 runs 11 residues. CDR3 region: CASSSAGPLHF. The CDR3, as DNA: TGTGCCAGCAGTTCGGCAGGTCCCCTCCACTTT.

The chain is built from TRBV30 and TRBJ2-7; tentative D call: TRBD2 (5 bases). Germline CDR1 is GTSNPN and CDR2 is SVGIG (reference sequence). Trimming pared 4 bases from V and 3 bases from J, leaving 19 bases between. The CDR3 has 15 amino acids. The CDR3 DNA follows: TGTGCCTGGATCAGCGGCGAGGAGGTATTCTACGAGCAGTACTTC. It translates to CAWISGEEVFYEQYF.

The gene calls are TRBV11-2 and TRBJ2-5; D unclear. V was shortened by 1 base and J by 5 bases, with 8 bases between the two germline ends. CDR3 size: 13 residues. Germline CDR1 and CDR2: SGHAT and FQNNGV. The CDR3 loop reads CASSLALGETQYF. CDR3 sequence (DNA): TGTGCCAGCAGCTTAGCTCTGGGGGAGACCCAGTACTTC.

On this clone itself: Additional DNA sequences in this sample encode the identical CDR3. The genes are TRBV9 and TRBJ1-1, with 10 bases identical to TRBD1. Losses at the gene ends were 4 bases for V and 4 bases for J; bases not matched to a gene: 4. The germline gives CDR1 SGDLS, CDR2 YYNGEE. The CDR3 runs to 14 residues. The CDR3, as DNA: TGTGCCAGCAGCCCCCGGACAGGGGGCACTGAAGCTTTCTTT. Its protein product is CASSPRTGGTEAFF.

Regarding this clone: In the same sample, other DNA sequences code for this CDR3. The chain has TRBV6-1 and TRBJ1-2; D is unresolved. CDR1 and CDR2 from the germline V gene are MNHNS and SASEGT. The CDR3 length is 10 residues. V lost 5 bases to trimming and J lost 4 bases, with 2 bases between them. CDR3 bases: TGTGCCAGCAGTCTCTATGGCTACACCTTC. Translated: CASSLYGYTF.

V gene TRBV30 combines with J gene TRBJ2-1, with D possibly matching TRBD2 (5 bases). V shed 0 bases and J shed 0 bases, with 12 bases lying between them. This CDR3 spans 16 amino acids. Germline lookup yields CDR1 GTSNPN and CDR2 SVGIG (reference sequence). CDR3 nucleotides: TGTGCCTGGAGTGTACCCAGCGGTAGCTCCTACAATGAGCAGTTCTTC. Protein: CAWSVPSGSSYNEQFF.

Of note for this clone: Other DNA sequences in the sample encode the same CDR3. The V call is TRBV5-1, the J call TRBJ2-1; 10 positions agree with TRBD2. Germline CDR1 and CDR2: SGHRS and YFSETQ. V was pared by 2 bases and J by 2 bases, with 1 base of the junction left unmatched. This CDR3 has 15 residues. CDR3 sequence: CASSLGLAAYNEQFF. CDR3 coding DNA: TGCGCCAGCAGCTTAGGACTAGCGGCCTACAATGAGCAGTTCTTC.

The CDR3 sequence is CAITQPGLAGGPYEQYF. The CDR3 DNA sequence: TGTGCCATCACCCAACCGGGACTAGCGGGAGGGCCCTACGAGCAGTACTTC. V and J are TRBV10-3 and TRBJ2-7; TRBD2 agrees at 16 bases. The CDR3 runs to 17 residues. V lost 7 bases and J lost 2; bases outside the gene matches: 8. Germline loops: CDR1 ENHRY, CDR2 SYGVKD.

The gene calls are TRBV10-3 and TRBJ1-2, with a possible D match to TRBD1 (5 bases). The CDR3 contains 13 residues. V was pared by 6 bases and J by 8 bases, with 16 bases between. Germline loops: CDR1 ENHRY, CDR2 SYGVKD. CDR3: CAIRDGAVEGYTF. The CDR3 DNA sequence: TGTGCCATCAGAGATGGGGCAGTGGAAGGCTACACCTTC.

A note on this clone: The sample contains more than one DNA sequence encoding this CDR3. The V gene is TRBV7-2, the J gene TRBJ1-6; D is unclear. CDR1 and CDR2 from the germline V gene are SGHTA and FQGNSA. The V and J ends lost 4 bases and 4 bases respectively, with 2 bases between them. The CDR3 spans 12 residues. The CDR3 is CASSSYNSPLHF. The CDR3 DNA reads TGTGCCAGCAGCTCGTATAATTCACCCCTCCACTTT.